This T cell receptor beta chain is from a study of identical twins. Points from the study as a whole: It was out-of-frame TCR alpha sharing in monozygotic twins that models underestimated. Beta clonotypes that were abundant in cord blood contained fewer insertions, a pattern absent from memory repertoires. The authors drew conclusions from cross-sectional statistical analysis rather than following the same donors.

This clonotype was observed many times. Its specificity is unknown. TCRdb re-derived calls from the 5' RACE reads in MiXCR, one entry per CDR3 protein. This sample has roughly 690,000 distinct CDR3 sequences; less than 7% occur once, and the top ten carry 1.5% to 2%. The V segment lost 0 bases and the J segment 6 bases; nucleotides outside the gene matches: 10. The V gene's germline CDR1 is SQVTM and CDR2 ANQGSEA. There are 16 residues in the CDR3. This clonotype was obtained from a man aged 18 to 29 in good health. This chain connects TRBV29-1 to TRBJ2-5, with TRBD2 matching over 10 bases. Material: naive T cells sorted from blood. Written as DNA, the CDR3 is TGCAGCGTTGAAGATCATGGGACTAGCGTAATGAAGACCCAGTACTTC. It codes for CSVEDHGTSVMKTQYF.